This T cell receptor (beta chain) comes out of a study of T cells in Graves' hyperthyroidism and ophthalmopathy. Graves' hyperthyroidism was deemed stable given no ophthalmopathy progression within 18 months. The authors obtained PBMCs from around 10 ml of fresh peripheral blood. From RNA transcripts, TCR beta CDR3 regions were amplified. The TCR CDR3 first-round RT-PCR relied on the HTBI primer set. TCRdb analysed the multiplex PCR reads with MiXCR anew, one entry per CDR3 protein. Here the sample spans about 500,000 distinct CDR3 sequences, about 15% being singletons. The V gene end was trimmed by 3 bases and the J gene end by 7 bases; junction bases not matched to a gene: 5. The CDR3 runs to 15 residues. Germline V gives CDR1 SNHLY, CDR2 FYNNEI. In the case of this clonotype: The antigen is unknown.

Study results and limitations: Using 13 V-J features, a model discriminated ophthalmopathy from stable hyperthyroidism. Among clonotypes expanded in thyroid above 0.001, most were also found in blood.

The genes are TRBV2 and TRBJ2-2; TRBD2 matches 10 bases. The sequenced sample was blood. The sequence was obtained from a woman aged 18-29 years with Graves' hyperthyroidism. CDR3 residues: CASSDGTSVYGELFF. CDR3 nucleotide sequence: TGTGCCAGCAGTGACGGGACTAGCGTTTACGGGGAGCTGTTTTTT.